This T cell receptor beta chain stems from a study of Graves' ophthalmopathy and Graves' hyperthyroidism. The germline V gene has CDR1 SEHNR and CDR2 FQNEAQ (reference sequence). Trimming stripped 1 base from V and 4 bases from J, with 13 bases between. This CDR3 region has 15 residues. RNA transcripts yielded amplified TCR beta CDR3 regions. HTBI-primed first-round RT-PCR preceded second-round multiplex PCR. TCRdb passed the multiplex PCR reads through MiXCR, listing each CDR3 protein once. The table shows 400,000 or so distinct CDR3 sequences, with about a sixth occurring only once. Ten or more counts support this clonotype.

The TCR was taken from an adult woman with stable Graves' hyperthyroidism. The specimen sequenced was peripheral blood. The chain recombines TRBV7-9 with TRBJ1-1; D might be TRBD1 (5 bases). The CDR3: CASSLDGARATEAFF. For the CDR3, the DNA is TGTGCCAGCAGCTTAGATGGGGCGCGGGCCACTGAAGCTTTCTTT.